The clone carrying this T cell receptor (beta chain) has at least ten counts. Antigen specificity is unknown. This sample is drawn from a study of neurological immune-mediated disorders. Findings of the study overall: Multiple sclerosis patients had less TCR clonal expansion than even healthy controls, unlike HTLV-1-associated myelopathy.

Volunteers from a blood bank in Maryland, USA, constituted the healthy controls. Per the germline V gene, CDR1 is SQVTM and CDR2 is ANQGSEA. V was clipped by 7 bases and J by 8 bases; unmatched bases: 7. The CDR3 loop spans 12 amino acids. TCRdb called the 5' RACE reads again in MiXCR, with one record for every CDR3 protein. Here the sample spans approximately 29,000 distinct CDR3 sequences, roughly 12% being singletons. Sequencing used PBMCs. This TCR came from a man in his 60s in good health. The chain has TRBV29-1 and TRBJ1-4, with 7 bases matching TRBD1. CDR3: CSATGVAEKLFF. The DNA for the CDR3 is TGCAGCGCCACAGGGGTAGCGGAAAAACTGTTTTTT.